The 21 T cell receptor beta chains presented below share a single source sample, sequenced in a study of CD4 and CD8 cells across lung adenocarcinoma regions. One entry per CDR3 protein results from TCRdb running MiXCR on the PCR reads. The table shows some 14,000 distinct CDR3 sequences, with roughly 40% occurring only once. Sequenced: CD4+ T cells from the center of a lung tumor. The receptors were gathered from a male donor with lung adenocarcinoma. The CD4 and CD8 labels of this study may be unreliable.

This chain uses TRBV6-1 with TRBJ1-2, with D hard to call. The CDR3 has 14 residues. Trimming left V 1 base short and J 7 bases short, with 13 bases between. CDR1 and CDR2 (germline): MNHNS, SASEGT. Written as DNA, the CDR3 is TGTGCCAGCAGTGAAGTGAGGGCTTTGGTTGGCTACACCTTC. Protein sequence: CASSEVRALVGYTF.

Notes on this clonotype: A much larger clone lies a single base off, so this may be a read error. The CDR3 loop reads CASRDFSTETQYF. The CDR3 nucleotides read TGTGCCAGCAGGGACTTCAGCACAGAGACGCAGTATTTT. This chain links TRBV6-1 with TRBJ2-3; D possibly corresponds to TRBD2 (5 bases). Germline CDR1 and CDR2: MNHNS and SASEGT. This CDR3 is built from 13 residues.

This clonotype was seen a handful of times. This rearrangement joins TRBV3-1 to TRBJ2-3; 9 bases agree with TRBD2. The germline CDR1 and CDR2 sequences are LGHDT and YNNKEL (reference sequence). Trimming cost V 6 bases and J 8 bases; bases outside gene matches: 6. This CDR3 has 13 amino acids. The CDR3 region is CASREYSGGTQYF. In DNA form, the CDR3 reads TGTGCCAGCAGAGAATATAGCGGGGGTACGCAGTATTTT.

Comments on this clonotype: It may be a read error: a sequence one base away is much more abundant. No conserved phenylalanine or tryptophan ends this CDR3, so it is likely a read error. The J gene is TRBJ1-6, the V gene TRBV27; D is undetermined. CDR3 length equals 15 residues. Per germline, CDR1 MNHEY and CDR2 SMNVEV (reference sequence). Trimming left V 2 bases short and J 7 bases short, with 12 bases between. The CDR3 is CASSLRDARNSPLHS. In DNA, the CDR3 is TGTGCCAGCAGTTTACGCGACGCCAGAAATTCACCCCTCCACTCT.

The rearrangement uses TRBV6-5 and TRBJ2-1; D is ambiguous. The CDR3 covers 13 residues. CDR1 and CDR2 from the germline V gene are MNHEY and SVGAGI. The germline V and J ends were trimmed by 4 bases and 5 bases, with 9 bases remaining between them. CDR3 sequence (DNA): TGTGCCAGCAGTTGGGCCGTTAACAATGAGCAGTTCTTC. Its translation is CASSWAVNNEQFF.

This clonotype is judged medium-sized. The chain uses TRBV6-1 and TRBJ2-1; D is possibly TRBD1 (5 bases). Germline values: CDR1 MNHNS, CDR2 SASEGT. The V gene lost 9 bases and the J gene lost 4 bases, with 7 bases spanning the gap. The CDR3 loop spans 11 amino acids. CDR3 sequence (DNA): TGTGCCAGTACAGGTTACAATGAGCAGTTCTTC. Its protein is CASTGYNEQFF.

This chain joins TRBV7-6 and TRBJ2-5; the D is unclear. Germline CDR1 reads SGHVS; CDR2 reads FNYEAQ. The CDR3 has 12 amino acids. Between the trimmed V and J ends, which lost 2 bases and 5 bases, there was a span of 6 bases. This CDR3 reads CASSLQLETQYF. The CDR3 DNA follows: TGTGCCAGCAGCTTACAGTTGGAGACCCAGTACTTC.

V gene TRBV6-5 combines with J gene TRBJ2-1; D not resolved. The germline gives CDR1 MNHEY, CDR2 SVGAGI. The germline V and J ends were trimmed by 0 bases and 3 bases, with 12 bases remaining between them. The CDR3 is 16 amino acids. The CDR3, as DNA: TGTGCCAGCAGTTACTCTCCCCGACGAGGCTACAATGAGCAGTTCTTC. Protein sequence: CASSYSPRRGYNEQFF.

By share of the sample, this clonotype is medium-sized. CDR3 bases: TGTGCCAGCAGTGCGCGGACTAGCGGGGATAGCACAGATACGCAGTATTTT. The encoded protein is CASSARTSGDSTDTQYF. V and J are TRBV27 and TRBJ2-3, with 12 bases that match TRBD2. The CDR3 covers 17 residues. V gave up 5 bases and J gave up 0 bases; unmatched junction bases: 6. Germline CDR1 reads MNHEY; CDR2 reads SMNVEV (reference sequence).

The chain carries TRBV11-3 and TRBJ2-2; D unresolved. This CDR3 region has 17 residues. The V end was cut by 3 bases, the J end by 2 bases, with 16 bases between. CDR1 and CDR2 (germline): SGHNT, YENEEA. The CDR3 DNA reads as TGTGCCAGCAGCTTCTCGATTGTGTCTGGAAACACCGGGGAGCTGTTTTTT. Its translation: CASSFSIVSGNTGELFF.

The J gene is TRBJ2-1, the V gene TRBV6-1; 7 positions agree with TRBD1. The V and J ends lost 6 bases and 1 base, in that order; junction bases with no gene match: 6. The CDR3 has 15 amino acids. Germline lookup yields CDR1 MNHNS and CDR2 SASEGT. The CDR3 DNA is TGTGCCAGCAGGAAAGGACAGGAGTCCTACAATGAGCAGTTCTTC. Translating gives CASRKGQESYNEQFF.

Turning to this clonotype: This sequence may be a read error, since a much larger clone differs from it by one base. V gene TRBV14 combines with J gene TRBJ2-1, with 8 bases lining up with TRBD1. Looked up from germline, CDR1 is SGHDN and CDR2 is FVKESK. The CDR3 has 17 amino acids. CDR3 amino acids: CASSQSTGAGSYNEQLF. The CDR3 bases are TGTGCCAGCAGCCAATCGACAGGGGCGGGTTCCTACAATGAGCAGTTATTC.

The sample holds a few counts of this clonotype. The CDR3 reads CASSYRSGRGYEQYF. The DNA of the CDR3 is TGCGCCAGCAGCTACCGAAGCGGGAGAGGGTACGAGCAGTACTTC. The chain has TRBV4-1 and TRBJ2-5, with 8 nucleotides matching TRBD2. The J call is in doubt because the DNA end fits TRBJ2-7 better. Germline V gene lookup returns CDR1 MGHRA and CDR2 YSYEKL. The CDR3 runs to 15 residues.

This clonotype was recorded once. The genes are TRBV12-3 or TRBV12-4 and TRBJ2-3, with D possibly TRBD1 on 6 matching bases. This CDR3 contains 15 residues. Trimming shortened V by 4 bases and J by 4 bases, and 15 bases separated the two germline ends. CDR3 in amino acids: CASSYTPRTADTQYF. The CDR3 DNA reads TGTGCCAGCAGTTACACCCCCCGGACAGCAGATACGCAGTATTTT.

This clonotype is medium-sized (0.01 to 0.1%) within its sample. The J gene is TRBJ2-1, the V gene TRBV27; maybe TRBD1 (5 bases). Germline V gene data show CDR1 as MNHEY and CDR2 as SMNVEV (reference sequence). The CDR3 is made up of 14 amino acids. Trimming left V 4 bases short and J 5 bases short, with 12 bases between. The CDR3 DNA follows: TGTGCCAGCAGTTCACATGGACAAAACAATGAGCAGTTCTTC. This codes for CASSSHGQNNEQFF.

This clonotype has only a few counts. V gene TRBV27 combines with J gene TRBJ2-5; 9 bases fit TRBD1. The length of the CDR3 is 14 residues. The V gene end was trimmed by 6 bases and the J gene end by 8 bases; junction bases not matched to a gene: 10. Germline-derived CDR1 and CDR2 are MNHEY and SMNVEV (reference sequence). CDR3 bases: TGTGCCAGCAGCCGAAGGGGGGACAGGGTTACCCAGTACTTC. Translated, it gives CASSRRGDRVTQYF.

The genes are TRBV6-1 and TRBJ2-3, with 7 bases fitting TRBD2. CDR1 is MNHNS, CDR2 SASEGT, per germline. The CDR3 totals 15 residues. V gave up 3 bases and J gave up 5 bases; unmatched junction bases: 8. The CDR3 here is CASSDTAGDRDTQYF. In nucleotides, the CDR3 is TGTGCCAGCAGTGATACGGCGGGAGACAGAGATACGCAGTATTTT.

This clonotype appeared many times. In DNA, the CDR3 is TGTGCCAGCAGACTTCCGGGACTAGCAACCACCGGGGAGCTGTTTTTT. Its translation is CASRLPGLATTGELFF. The chain couples TRBV6-1 to TRBJ2-2, with 9 bases fitting TRBD2. V trimming: 6 bases; J trimming: 4 bases; junction bases outside the gene matches: 9. The CDR3 has 16 residues. Looked up from germline, CDR1 is MNHNS and CDR2 is SASEGT.

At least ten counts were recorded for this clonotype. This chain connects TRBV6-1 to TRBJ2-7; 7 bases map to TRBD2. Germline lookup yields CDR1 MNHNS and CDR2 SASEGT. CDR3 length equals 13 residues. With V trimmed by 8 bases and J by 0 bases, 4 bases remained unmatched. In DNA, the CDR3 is TGTGCCAGCGCGGCGGGAGCCTCCTACGAGCAGTACTTC. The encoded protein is CASAAGASYEQYF.

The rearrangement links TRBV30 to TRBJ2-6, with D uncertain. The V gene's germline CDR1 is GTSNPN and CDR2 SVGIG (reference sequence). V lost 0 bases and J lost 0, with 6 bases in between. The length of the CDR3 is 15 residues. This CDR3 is CAWSVASSGANVLTF. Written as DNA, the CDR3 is TGTGCCTGGAGTGTCGCCAGCTCTGGGGCCAACGTCCTGACTTTC.

In DNA form, the CDR3 reads TGTGCCAGCAGTTACTCGGGGACTAGGTTGAATGAGCAGTTCTTC. This encodes CASSYSGTRLNEQFF. The chain has TRBV6-5 and TRBJ2-1, with 8 bases aligning to TRBD2. CDR3 length equals 15 residues. V lost 0 bases and J lost 7; bases outside the gene matches: 5. Germline V gives CDR1 MNHEY, CDR2 SVGAGI.